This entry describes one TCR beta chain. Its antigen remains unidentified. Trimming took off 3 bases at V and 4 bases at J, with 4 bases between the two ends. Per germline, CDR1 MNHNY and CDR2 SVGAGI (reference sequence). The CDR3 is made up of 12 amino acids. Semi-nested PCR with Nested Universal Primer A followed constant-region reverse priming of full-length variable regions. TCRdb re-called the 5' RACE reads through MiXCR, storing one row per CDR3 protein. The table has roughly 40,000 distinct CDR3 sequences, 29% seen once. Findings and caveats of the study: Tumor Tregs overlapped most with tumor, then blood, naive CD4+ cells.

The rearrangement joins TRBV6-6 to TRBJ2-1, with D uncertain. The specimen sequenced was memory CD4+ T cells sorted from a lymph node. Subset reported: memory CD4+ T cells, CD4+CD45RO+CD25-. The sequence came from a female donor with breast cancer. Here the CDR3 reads CASSYTYNEQFF. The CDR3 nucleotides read TGTGCCAGCAGTTATACGTACAATGAGCAGTTCTTC.